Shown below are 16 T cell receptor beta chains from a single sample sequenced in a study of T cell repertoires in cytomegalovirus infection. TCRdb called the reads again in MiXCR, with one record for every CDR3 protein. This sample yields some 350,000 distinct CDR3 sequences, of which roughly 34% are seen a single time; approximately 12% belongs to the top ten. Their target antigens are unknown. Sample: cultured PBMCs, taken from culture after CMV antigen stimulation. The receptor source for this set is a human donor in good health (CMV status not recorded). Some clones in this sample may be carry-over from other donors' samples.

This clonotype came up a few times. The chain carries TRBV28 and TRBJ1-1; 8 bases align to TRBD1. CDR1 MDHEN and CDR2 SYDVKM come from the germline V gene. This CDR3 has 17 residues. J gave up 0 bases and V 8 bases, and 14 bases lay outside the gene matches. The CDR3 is CASSGAGGLVMNTEAFF. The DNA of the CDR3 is TGTGCCAGCTCGGGGGCAGGGGGCTTAGTTATGAACACTGAAGCTTTCTTT.

The CDR3 sequence is CASRTTDRPTEAFF. CDR3 DNA: TGTGCCAGCAGGACAACCGACAGGCCCACTGAAGCTTTCTTT. The chain uses TRBV12-3 or TRBV12-4 and TRBJ1-1, with D perhaps matching TRBD1 (6 bases). The CDR3 spans 14 residues. V lost 6 bases and J lost 4, with 15 bases in between.

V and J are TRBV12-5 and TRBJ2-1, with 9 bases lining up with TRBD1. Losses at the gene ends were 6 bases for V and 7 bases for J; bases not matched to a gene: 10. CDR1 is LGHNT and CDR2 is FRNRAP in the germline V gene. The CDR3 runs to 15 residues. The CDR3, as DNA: TGTGCTAGTGGGCCTGACAGGGGGGTCATAAATGAGCAGTTCTTC. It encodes CASGPDRGVINEQFF.

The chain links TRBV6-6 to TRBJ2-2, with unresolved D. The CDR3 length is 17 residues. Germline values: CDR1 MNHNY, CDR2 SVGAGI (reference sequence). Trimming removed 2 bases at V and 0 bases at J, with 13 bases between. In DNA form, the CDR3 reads TGTGCCAGCAGTTACCCTATCGTTGGCTCGAACACCGGGGAGCTGTTTTTT. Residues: CASSYPIVGSNTGELFF.

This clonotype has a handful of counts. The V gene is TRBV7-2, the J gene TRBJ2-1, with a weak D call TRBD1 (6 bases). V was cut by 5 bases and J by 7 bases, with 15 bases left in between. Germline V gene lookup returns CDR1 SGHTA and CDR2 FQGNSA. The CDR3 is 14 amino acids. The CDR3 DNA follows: TGTGCCAGCAGCAGTTTTGCGACAGGAAATGAGCAGTTCTTC. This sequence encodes CASSSFATGNEQFF.

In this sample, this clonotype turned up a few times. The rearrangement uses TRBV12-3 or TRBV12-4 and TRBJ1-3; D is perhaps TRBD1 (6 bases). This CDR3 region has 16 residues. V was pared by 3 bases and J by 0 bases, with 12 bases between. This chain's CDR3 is CASSFPTGRSGNTIYF. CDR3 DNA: TGTGCCAGCAGTTTCCCGACAGGCCGCTCTGGAAACACCATATATTTT.

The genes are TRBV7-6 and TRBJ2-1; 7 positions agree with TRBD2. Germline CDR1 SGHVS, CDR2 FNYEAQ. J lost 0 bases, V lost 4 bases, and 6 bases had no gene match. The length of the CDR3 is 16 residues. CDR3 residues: CASSYTSDPSYNEQFF. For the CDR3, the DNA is TGTGCCAGCAGCTACACTAGCGACCCCTCCTACAATGAGCAGTTCTTC.

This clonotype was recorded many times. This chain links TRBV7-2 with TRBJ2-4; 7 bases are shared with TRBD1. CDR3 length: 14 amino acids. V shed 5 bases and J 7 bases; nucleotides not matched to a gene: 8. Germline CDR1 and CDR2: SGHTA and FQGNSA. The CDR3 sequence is CASSPPTGQNIQYF. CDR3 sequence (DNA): TGTGCCAGCAGCCCGCCGACAGGGCAGAACATTCAGTACTTC.

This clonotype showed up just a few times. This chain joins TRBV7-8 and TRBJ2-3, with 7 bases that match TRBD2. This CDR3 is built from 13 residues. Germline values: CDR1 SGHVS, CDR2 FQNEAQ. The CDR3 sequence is CAALARGSDTQYF. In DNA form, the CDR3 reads TGTGCAGCCCTCGCGCGGGGGTCAGATACGCAGTATTTT.

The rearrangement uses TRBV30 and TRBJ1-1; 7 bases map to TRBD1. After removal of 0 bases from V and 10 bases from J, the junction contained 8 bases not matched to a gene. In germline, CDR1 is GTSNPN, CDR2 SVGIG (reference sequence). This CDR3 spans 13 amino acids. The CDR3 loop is CAWSVGWTGTAFF. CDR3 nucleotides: TGTGCCTGGAGTGTAGGGTGGACAGGCACAGCTTTCTTT.

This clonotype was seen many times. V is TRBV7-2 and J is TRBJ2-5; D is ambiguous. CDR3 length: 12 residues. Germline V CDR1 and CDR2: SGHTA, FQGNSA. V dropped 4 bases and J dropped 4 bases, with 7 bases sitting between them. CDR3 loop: CASSSSGETQYF. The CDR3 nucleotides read TGTGCCAGCAGCTCATCGGGAGAGACCCAGTACTTC. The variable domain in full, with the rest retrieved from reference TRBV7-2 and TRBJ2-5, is GAGVSQSPSNKVTEKGKDVELRCDPISGHTALYWYRQSLGQGLEFLIYFQGNSAPDKSGLPSDRFSAERTGGSVSTLTIQRTQQEDSAVYLCASSSSGETQYFGPGTRLLVL.

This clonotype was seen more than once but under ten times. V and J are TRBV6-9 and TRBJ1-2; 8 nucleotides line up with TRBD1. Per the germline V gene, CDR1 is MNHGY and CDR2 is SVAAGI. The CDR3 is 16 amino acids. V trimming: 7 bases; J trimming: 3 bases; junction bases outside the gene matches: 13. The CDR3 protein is CASTEGGTGEHYGYTF. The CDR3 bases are TGTGCCAGCACCGAAGGGGGGACAGGCGAACACTATGGCTACACCTTC.

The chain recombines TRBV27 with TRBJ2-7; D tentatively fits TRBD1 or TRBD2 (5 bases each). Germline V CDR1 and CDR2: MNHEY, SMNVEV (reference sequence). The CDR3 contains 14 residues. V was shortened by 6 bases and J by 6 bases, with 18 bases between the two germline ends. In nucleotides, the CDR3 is TGTGCCAGCAGGGAAGAGGGACGGTACTCCGAGCAGTACTTC. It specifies CASREEGRYSEQYF.

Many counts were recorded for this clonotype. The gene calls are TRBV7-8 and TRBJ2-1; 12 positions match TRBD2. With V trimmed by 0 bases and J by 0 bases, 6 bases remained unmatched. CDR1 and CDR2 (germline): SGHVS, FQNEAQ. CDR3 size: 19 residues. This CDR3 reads CASSLARLAGESSYNEQFF. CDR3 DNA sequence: TGTGCCAGCAGCTTAGCTAGACTAGCGGGAGAGAGCTCCTACAATGAGCAGTTCTTC.

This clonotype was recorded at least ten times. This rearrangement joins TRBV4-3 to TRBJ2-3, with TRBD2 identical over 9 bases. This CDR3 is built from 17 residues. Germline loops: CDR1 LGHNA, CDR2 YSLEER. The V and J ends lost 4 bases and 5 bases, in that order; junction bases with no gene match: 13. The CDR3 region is CASSLDPGLSGGDTQYF. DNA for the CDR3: TGCGCCAGCAGCCTCGACCCAGGACTTAGCGGGGGAGATACGCAGTATTTT.

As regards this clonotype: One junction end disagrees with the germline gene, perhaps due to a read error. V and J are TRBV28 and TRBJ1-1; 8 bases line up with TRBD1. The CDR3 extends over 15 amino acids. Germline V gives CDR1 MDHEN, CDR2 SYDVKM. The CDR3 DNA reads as TGTGCCAGCAGTTTATTCAGGGGGCGGGACACTGATGCTTTCTTT. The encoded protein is CASSLFRGRDTDAFF.